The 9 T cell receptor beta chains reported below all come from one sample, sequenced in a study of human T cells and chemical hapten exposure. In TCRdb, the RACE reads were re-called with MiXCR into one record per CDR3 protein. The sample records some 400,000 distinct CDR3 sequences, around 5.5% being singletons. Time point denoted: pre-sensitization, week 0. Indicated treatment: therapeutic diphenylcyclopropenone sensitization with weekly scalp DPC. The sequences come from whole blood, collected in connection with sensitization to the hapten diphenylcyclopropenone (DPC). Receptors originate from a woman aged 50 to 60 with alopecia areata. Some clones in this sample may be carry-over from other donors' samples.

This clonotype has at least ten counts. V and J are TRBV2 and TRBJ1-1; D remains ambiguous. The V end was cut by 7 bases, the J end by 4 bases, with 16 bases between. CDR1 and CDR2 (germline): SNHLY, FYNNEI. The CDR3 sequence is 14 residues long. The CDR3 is CASNPDGRGTEAFF. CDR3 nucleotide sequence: TGTGCCAGCAACCCGGACGGGCGGGGCACTGAAGCTTTCTTT.

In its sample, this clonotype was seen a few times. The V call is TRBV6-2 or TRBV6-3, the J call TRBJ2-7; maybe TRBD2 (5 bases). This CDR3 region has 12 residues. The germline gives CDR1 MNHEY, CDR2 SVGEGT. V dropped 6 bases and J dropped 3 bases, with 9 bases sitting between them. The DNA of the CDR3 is TGTGCCAGCAGACACGAGGGCTACGAGCAGTACTTC. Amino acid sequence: CASRHEGYEQYF.

The CDR3 DNA sequence: TGCAGCGTTGAAAGGCGGAGCACTGAAGCTTTCTTT. It translates to CSVERRSTEAFF. The chain joins TRBV29-1 to TRBJ1-1; D ambiguous. Germline CDR1 is SQVTM and CDR2 is ANQGSEA. The CDR3 is made up of 12 amino acids. The germline V and J ends were trimmed by 2 bases and 4 bases, with 8 bases remaining between them.

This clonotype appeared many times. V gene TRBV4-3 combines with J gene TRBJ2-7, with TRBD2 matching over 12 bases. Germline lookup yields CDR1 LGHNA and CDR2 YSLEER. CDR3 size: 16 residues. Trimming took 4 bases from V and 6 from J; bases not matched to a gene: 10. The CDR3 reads CASSPTLGGLAGEQYF. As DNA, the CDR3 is TGCGCCAGCAGCCCCACCCTCGGGGGACTAGCGGGCGAGCAGTACTTC.

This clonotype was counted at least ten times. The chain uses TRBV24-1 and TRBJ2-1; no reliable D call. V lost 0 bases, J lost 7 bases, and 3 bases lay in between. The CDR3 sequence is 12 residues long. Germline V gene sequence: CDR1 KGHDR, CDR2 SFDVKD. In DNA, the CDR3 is TGTGCCACCAGTGATTTGCGGAATGAGCAGTTCTTC. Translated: CATSDLRNEQFF.

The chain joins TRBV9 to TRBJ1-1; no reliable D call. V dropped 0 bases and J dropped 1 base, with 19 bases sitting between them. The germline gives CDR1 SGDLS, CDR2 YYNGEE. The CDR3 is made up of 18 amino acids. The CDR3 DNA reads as TGTGCCAGCAGCGTAGGAGTCAGCAGGTCTCTTTCGAACACTGAAGCTTTCTTT. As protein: CASSVGVSRSLSNTEAFF.

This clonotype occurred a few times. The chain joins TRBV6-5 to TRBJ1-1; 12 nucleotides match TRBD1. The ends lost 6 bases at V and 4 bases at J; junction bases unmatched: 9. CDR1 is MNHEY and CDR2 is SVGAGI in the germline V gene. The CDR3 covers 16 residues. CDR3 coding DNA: TGTGCCAGCAGATTGGGACAGGGGGCGCGAGGCACTGAAGCTTTCTTT. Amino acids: CASRLGQGARGTEAFF.

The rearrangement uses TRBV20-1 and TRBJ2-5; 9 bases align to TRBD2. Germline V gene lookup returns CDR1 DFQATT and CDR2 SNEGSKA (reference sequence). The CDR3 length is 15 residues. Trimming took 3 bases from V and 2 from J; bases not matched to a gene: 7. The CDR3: CSASPLAGWQETQYF. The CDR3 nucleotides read TGCAGTGCTAGTCCTCTAGCGGGATGGCAAGAGACCCAGTACTTC.

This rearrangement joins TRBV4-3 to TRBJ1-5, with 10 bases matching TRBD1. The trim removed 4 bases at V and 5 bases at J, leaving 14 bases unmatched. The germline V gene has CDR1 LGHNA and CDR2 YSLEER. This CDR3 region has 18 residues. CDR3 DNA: TGCGCCAGCAGCCCGGACCGGCGACAGGGGGCGCGCTATCAGCCCCAGCATTTT. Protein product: CASSPDRRQGARYQPQHF.